This is a list of T cell receptor beta chains from one sample in a study of CD8 T cells in Susac syndrome. TCRdb reprocessed the immunoSEQ multiplex PCR reads with MiXCR, giving one entry per CDR3 protein. The data show approximately 100,000 distinct CDR3 sequences, less than 97% seen once. The sequencing input was CD4+ T cells from PBMCs. The receptors shown here come from a human donor in good health. The CDR3 runs from the conserved cysteine through the conserved F or W. The D gene is left open where the match is weak. Size values are once, few and many counts, or a class for expanded clones, and some rows have none.

d_gene: NA; v_gene: TRBV5-1; j_gene: TRBJ2-4; abundance: NA; len: 14; CDR3aa: CASSLAGVADIQYF; CDR3nt: TGCGCCAGCAGCTTGGCTGGGGTTGCTGACATTCAGTACTTC
d_gene: NA; v_gene: TRBV19; j_gene: TRBJ1-4; abundance: NA; len: 13; CDR3aa: CASSSTGDEKLFF; CDR3nt: TGTGCCAGTAGCTCGACAGGTGATGAAAAACTGTTTTTT
d_gene: NA; v_gene: TRBV11-2; j_gene: TRBJ2-3; abundance: once; len: 13; CDR3aa: CASSPLQSHTQYF; CDR3nt: TGTGCCAGCAGCCCCTTACAGTCGCATACGCAGTATTTT
d_gene: NA; v_gene: TRBV5-1; j_gene: TRBJ2-7; abundance: NA; len: 14; CDR3aa: CASSLRQGLDEQYF; CDR3nt: TGCGCCAGCAGCTTGCGTCAGGGATTGGACGAGCAGTACTTC
d_gene: NA; v_gene: TRBV28; j_gene: TRBJ2-5; abundance: once; len: 15; CDR3aa: CASSSGGPGQETQYF; CDR3nt: TGTGCCAGCAGTTCTGGGGGGCCGGGGCAAGAGACCCAGTACTTC
d_gene: TRBD1; v_gene: TRBV24-1; j_gene: TRBJ2-1; abundance: NA; len: 14; CDR3aa: CATSDGGQGNEQFF; CDR3nt: TGTGCCACCAGTGATGGGGGACAGGGGAACGAGCAGTTCTTC
d_gene: NA; v_gene: TRBV6-5; j_gene: TRBJ1-1; abundance: once; len: 13; CDR3aa: CASRTQGNTEAFF; CDR3nt: TGTGCCAGCAGAACACAGGGAAACACTGAAGCTTTCTTT
d_gene: TRBD2; v_gene: TRBV3-1; j_gene: TRBJ2-1; abundance: NA; len: 18; CDR3aa: CASSQYMIAGGPHNEQFF; CDR3nt: TGTGCCAGCAGCCAATACATGATAGCGGGAGGGCCCCACAATGAGCAGTTCTTC
d_gene: NA; v_gene: TRBV28; j_gene: TRBJ2-5; abundance: NA; len: 15; CDR3aa: CASRPPLEGKETQYF; CDR3nt: TGTGCCAGCAGGCCCCCCCTCGAGGGAAAAGAGACCCAGTACTTC
d_gene: NA; v_gene: TRBV28; j_gene: TRBJ2-5; abundance: NA; len: 13; CDR3aa: CATGQGPIETQYF; CDR3nt: TGTGCCACCGGGCAGGGGCCCATAGAGACCCAGTACTTC
d_gene: NA; v_gene: TRBV7-9; j_gene: TRBJ2-7; abundance: NA; len: 12; CDR3aa: CASTEGLGEQYF; CDR3nt: TGTGCCAGCACGGAGGGGTTGGGCGAGCAGTACTTC
d_gene: NA; v_gene: TRBV4-3; j_gene: TRBJ2-1; abundance: NA; len: 15; CDR3aa: CASSQEGTFPNEQFF; CDR3nt: TGCGCCAGCAGCCAAGAGGGGACTTTTCCCAATGAGCAGTTCTTC
d_gene: TRBD2; v_gene: TRBV15; j_gene: TRBJ2-1; abundance: NA; len: 15; CDR3aa: CATSRGLAGVDEQFF; CDR3nt: TGTGCCACCAGCAGAGGACTAGCGGGAGTTGATGAGCAGTTCTTC
d_gene: NA; v_gene: TRBV6-2/TRBV6-3; j_gene: TRBJ1-5; abundance: NA; len: 16; CDR3aa: CASSNQNQGANQPQHF; CDR3nt: TGTGCCAGCAGCAACCAAAATCAGGGCGCTAATCAGCCCCAGCATTTT
d_gene: TRBD1; v_gene: TRBV7-2; j_gene: TRBJ2-4; abundance: NA; len: 14; CDR3aa: CASSSPRGLNIQYF; CDR3nt: TGTGCCAGCAGCTCCCCGAGGGGGCTGAACATTCAGTACTTC
d_gene: NA; v_gene: TRBV7-2; j_gene: TRBJ2-7; abundance: NA; len: 16; CDR3aa: CASSLVQGGSSYEQYF; CDR3nt: TGTGCCAGCAGCTTAGTACAGGGCGGGAGCTCCTACGAGCAGTACTTC
d_gene: NA; v_gene: TRBV2; j_gene: TRBJ1-4; abundance: once; len: 13; CDR3aa: CASSDKEAEKLFF; CDR3nt: TGTGCCAGCTCGGACAAGGAGGCGGAAAAACTGTTTTTT
d_gene: NA; v_gene: TRBV7-9; j_gene: TRBJ1-2; abundance: NA; len: 14; CDR3aa: CASSLAGSFGGYTF; CDR3nt: TGTGCCAGCAGCTTAGCCGGTTCTTTCGGGGGCTACACCTTC
d_gene: NA; v_gene: TRBV29-1; j_gene: TRBJ2-6; abundance: NA; len: 13; CDR3aa: CSVFSSGANVLTF; CDR3nt: TGCAGCGTCTTTTCCTCTGGGGCCAACGTCCTGACTTTC
d_gene: TRBD1; v_gene: TRBV20-1; j_gene: TRBJ1-2; abundance: NA; len: 16; CDR3aa: CSAWTGGTPANYGYTF; CDR3nt: TGCAGTGCCTGGACAGGGGGGACCCCAGCTAACTATGGCTACACCTTC
d_gene: NA; v_gene: TRBV3-1; j_gene: TRBJ1-1; abundance: NA; len: 14; CDR3aa: CAGKSGGLNTEAFF; CDR3nt: TGTGCCGGCAAAAGCGGGGGGCTAAACACTGAAGCTTTCTTT
d_gene: NA; v_gene: TRBV27; j_gene: TRBJ2-2; abundance: NA; len: 14; CDR3aa: CASRRDRNTGELFF; CDR3nt: TGTGCCAGCAGGCGGGACAGGAACACCGGGGAGCTGTTTTTT
d_gene: TRBD1; v_gene: TRBV19; j_gene: TRBJ2-6; abundance: NA; len: 16; CDR3aa: CASKQGALSGANVLTF; CDR3nt: TGTGCCAGTAAGCAGGGGGCTCTCTCTGGGGCCAACGTCCTGACTTTC
d_gene: NA; v_gene: TRBV18; j_gene: TRBJ1-2; abundance: NA; len: 14; CDR3aa: CASSSGTTNYGYTF; CDR3nt: TGTGCCAGCTCATCCGGGACAACTAACTATGGCTACACCTTC
d_gene: TRBD2; v_gene: TRBV4-3; j_gene: TRBJ2-2; abundance: NA; len: 15; CDR3aa: CASSPLAGGAGELFF; CDR3nt: TGCGCCAGCAGCCCACTAGCGGGAGGGGCCGGGGAGCTGTTTTTT
d_gene: NA; v_gene: TRBV6-5; j_gene: TRBJ2-6; abundance: NA; len: 16; CDR3aa: CASSYSGLSGANVLTF; CDR3nt: TGTGCCAGCAGTTACTCTGGTCTCTCTGGGGCCAACGTCCTGACTTTC
d_gene: NA; v_gene: TRBV6-5; j_gene: TRBJ2-7; abundance: NA; len: 14; CDR3aa: CASSYSNRAYEQYF; CDR3nt: TGTGCCAGCAGTTACTCGAACAGGGCCTACGAGCAGTACTTC
d_gene: TRBD2; v_gene: TRBV2; j_gene: TRBJ2-1; abundance: NA; len: 16; CDR3aa: CASSEGGAGAGNEQFF; CDR3nt: TGTGCCAGCAGTGAAGGGGGAGCGGGGGCCGGGAATGAGCAGTTCTTC
d_gene: TRBD1; v_gene: TRBV5-5; j_gene: TRBJ2-1; abundance: NA; len: 17; CDR3aa: CASSFLPGQGFYNEQFF; CDR3nt: TGTGCCAGCAGCTTCTTACCGGGACAGGGATTCTACAATGAGCAGTTCTTC
d_gene: NA; v_gene: TRBV11-2; j_gene: TRBJ1-1; abundance: few; len: 13; CDR3aa: CASSPWSKGRAFF; CDR3nt: TGTGCCAGCAGCCCCTGGAGTAAGGGGCGAGCTTTCTTT
d_gene: NA; v_gene: TRBV19; j_gene: TRBJ1-6; abundance: NA; len: 14; CDR3aa: CASSISEGRSPLHF; CDR3nt: TGTGCCAGTAGTATTTCAGAGGGCCGTTCACCCCTCCACTTT
d_gene: NA; v_gene: TRBV20-1; j_gene: TRBJ2-5; abundance: once; len: 15; CDR3aa: CSASRLVLGKETQYF; CDR3nt: TGCAGTGCTTCTCGACTAGTGCTCGGGAAGGAGACCCAGTACTTC
d_gene: NA; v_gene: TRBV3-1; j_gene: TRBJ2-1; abundance: once; len: 13; CDR3aa: CASSPDDYNEQFF; CDR3nt: TGTGCCAGCAGCCCGGACGATTACAATGAGCAGTTCTTC
d_gene: TRBD2; v_gene: TRBV7-2; j_gene: TRBJ2-3; abundance: NA; len: 16; CDR3aa: CASSLQSGRRADTQYF; CDR3nt: TGTGCCAGCAGCCTTCAAAGCGGGAGACGGGCAGATACGCAGTATTTT
d_gene: NA; v_gene: TRBV29-1; j_gene: TRBJ1-5; abundance: NA; len: 12; CDR3aa: CSAGTLNQPQHF; CDR3nt: TGCAGCGCGGGGACACTAAATCAGCCCCAGCATTTT